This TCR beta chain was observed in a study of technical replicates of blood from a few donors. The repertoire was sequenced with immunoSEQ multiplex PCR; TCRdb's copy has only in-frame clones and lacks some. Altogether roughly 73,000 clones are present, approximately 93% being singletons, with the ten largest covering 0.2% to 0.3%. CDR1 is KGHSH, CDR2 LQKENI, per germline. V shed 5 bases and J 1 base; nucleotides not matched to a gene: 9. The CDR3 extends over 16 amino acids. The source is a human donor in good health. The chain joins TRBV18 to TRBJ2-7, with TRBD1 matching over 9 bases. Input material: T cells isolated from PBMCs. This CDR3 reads CASSKPPGQGSYEQYF. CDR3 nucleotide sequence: TGTGCCAGCTCAAAACCTCCGGGACAGGGATCCTACGAGCAGTACTTC. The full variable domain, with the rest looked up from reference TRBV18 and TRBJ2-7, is NAGVMQNPRHLVRRRGQEARLRCSPMKGHSHVYWYRQLPEEGLKFMVYLQKENIIDESGMPKERFSAEFPKEGPSILRIQQVVRGDSAAYFCASSKPPGQGSYEQYFGPGTRLTVT.